A selection of T cell receptor beta chains follows, all from one sample in a study of Ad26.COV2.S vaccination and SARS-CoV-2 variants. This table comes from immunoSEQ multiplex PCR, and its TCRdb copy is limited to in-frame clones, with some not included. The data hold around 300,000 clones, with roughly 90% observed a single time. The specimen was peripheral blood, collected in a trial of Ad26.COV2.S vaccine versus placebo. The receptors were sampled from a person aged 18 to 59 who received the Ad26.COV2.S COVID-19 vaccine or a placebo. Each CDR3 is given with its conserved first and last residue. D genes are given only for firm matches. Only some rows state a clone size, as once, few, many or a class for expanded clones.

>TRBJ1-1|-|TRBV10-3|-
TGTGCCATCAGGGACAGAAAGAACACTGAAGCTTTCTTT
CAIRDRKNTEAFF
>TRBJ1-2|few|TRBV19|-
TGTGCCAGTAGGACGGACGTTATTGGAGGGACTCCTAACTATGGCTACACCTTC
CASRTDVIGGTPNYGYTF
>TRBJ1-3|few|TRBV4-1|-
TGCGCCAGCAGCCCATCCGGGACGGGGGTGGACACCATATATTTT
CASSPSGTGVDTIYF
>TRBJ2-1|-|TRBV18|-
TGTGCCAGCTCACCAGTTCCTCAGGACAGGCAGTTCTTC
CASSPVPQDRQFF
>TRBJ2-5|-|TRBV4-1|TRBD1
TGCGCCAGCAGCCAAGTGCTGACAGGGGGAGAGACCCAGTACTTC
CASSQVLTGGETQYF
>TRBJ1-1|-|TRBV7-8|-
TGTGCCAGCAGCGGGGCCAGGAGGGCCACTGAAGCTTTCTTT
CASSGARRATEAFF
>TRBJ1-1|-|TRBV30|TRBD1
TGTGCCTGGAGCCCTAGCAGGGGACAGTTAGTTCGGGCTTTCTTT
CAWSPSRGQLVRAFF
>TRBJ1-3|-|TRBV6-2/TRBV6-3|-
TGTGCCAGCAGTTACCGACCGGGAAACACCATATATTTT
CASSYRPGNTIYF
>TRBJ1-4|-|TRBV11-3|-
TGTGCCAGCAGCCGCCAGAAAGCAGAAAAACTGTTTTTT
CASSRQKAEKLFF
>TRBJ2-5|-|TRBV5-5|-
TGTGCCAGCAGCTTGGCTCTTAGTTTGGGGGAGACCCAGTACTTC
CASSLALSLGETQYF
>TRBJ1-2|-|TRBV3-1/TRBV3-2|-
TGTGCCAGCAGCCAAGAGACAGGTGACTATGGCTACACCTTC
CASSQETGDYGYTF
>TRBJ2-3|-|TRBV3-1/TRBV3-2|TRBD2
TGTGCCAGCAGCCGACTAGCGGCAGATACGCAGTATTTT
CASSRLAADTQYF
>TRBJ2-1|-|TRBV4-3|TRBD2
TGCGCCAGCAGCCAATCGAGACTAGCGTCTTGGAATGAGCAGTTCTTC
CASSQSRLASWNEQFF
>TRBJ2-1|-|TRBV2|TRBD2
TGTGCCAGCAGTAGACTAGCGGGGATACGGAATGAGCAGTTCTTC
CASSRLAGIRNEQFF
>TRBJ2-5|once|TRBV3-1/TRBV3-2|-
TGTGCCAGCAGCGCAACTCCGAACGGGGAGACCCAGTACTTC
CASSATPNGETQYF
>TRBJ2-3|-|TRBV20-1|-
TGCAGTGCTAGAGGGACAGATACGCAGTATTTT
CSARGTDTQYF
>TRBJ1-4|-|TRBV6-5|-
TGTGCCAGCAGTTACAGGGATGGGAGTGAAAAACTGTTTTTT
CASSYRDGSEKLFF
>TRBJ2-1|-|TRBV5-4|-
TGTGCCAGCAGCTACCCCGGTCCCACGGAGCAGTTCTTC
CASSYPGPTEQFF
>TRBJ1-1|-|TRBV25-1|TRBD1
TGTGCCAGCAGTGAACTGCGTACAGGGGGCGCCGCGAACACTGAAGCTTTCTTT
CASSELRTGGAANTEAFF
>TRBJ1-1|-|TRBV6-5|-
TGTGCCAGCAGTTATATCGGGACTGTAGTGGGAGCTTTCTTT
CASSYIGTVVGAFF
>TRBJ2-2|-|TRBV10-1|-
TGCGCCAGCAGTGAGTCATTGAACACCGGGGAGCTGTTTTTT
CASSESLNTGELFF
>TRBJ2-1|-|TRBV30|TRBD2
TGTGCCTGGAGTCAAGTCCCTAGCGGGAGGAGAAATGAGCAGTTCTTC
CAWSQVPSGRRNEQFF
>TRBJ2-7|-|TRBV29-1|-
TGCAGCGTTGCGGCGGGACAGTCCTACGAGCAGTACTTC
CSVAAGQSYEQYF
>TRBJ1-5|-|TRBV19|-
TGTGCCAGTAGTATTGGCGGACAGTTAAATCAGCCCCAGCATTTT
CASSIGGQLNQPQHF
>TRBJ2-1|-|TRBV27|TRBD2
TGTGCCAGCAGTTTTGGGGCTAGCGGGTACAATGAGCAGTTCTTC
CASSFGASGYNEQFF
>TRBJ2-4|-|TRBV6-5|-
TGTGCCAGCAGCTCAGGGGGGGCGGCCAAAAACATTCAGTACTTC
CASSSGGAAKNIQYF
>TRBJ2-7|-|TRBV18|TRBD1
TGTGCCAGCTCACCAGGGACAGGGGTAGACTACGAGCAGTACTTC
CASSPGTGVDYEQYF
>TRBJ2-2|-|TRBV12-3/TRBV12-4|-
TGTGCCAGCAGTTCCTGGGGGGCTGGGGAGCTGTTTTTT
CASSSWGAGELFF
>TRBJ1-1|-|TRBV19|-
TGTGCCAGTAGCGGGCGTTTCGGGGGTGGTACTGAAGCTTTCTTT
CASSGRFGGGTEAFF
>TRBJ2-2|-|TRBV9|-
TGTGCCAGCAGCGTAGATGGGGGACCCACCGGGGAGCTGTTTTTT
CASSVDGGPTGELFF
>TRBJ1-2|once|TRBV2|-
TGTGCCAGCAGTGATAGTCAGGGCAACTATGGCTACACCTTC
CASSDSQGNYGYTF
>TRBJ1-1|few|TRBV5-4|TRBD1
TGTGCCAGCAGCTGGGACAGTCTGAACACTGAAGCTTTCTTT
CASSWDSLNTEAFF
>TRBJ2-2|-|TRBV7-9|-
TGTGCCAGCAGCTTCGACACCGGGGAGCTGTTTTTT
CASSFDTGELFF
>TRBJ1-2|-|TRBV12-3/TRBV12-4|-
TGTGCCAGCAGTTTAAGGGTACCTCATGGCTACACCTTC
CASSLRVPHGYTF
>TRBJ2-1|-|TRBV7-3|TRBD2
TGTGCCAGCGGGGCGGGAGGGTACTACAATGAGCAGTTCTTC
CASGAGGYYNEQFF
>TRBJ2-5|-|TRBV7-2|TRBD2
TGTGCCAGCAGCCCCCTAGTAGGTTTTAGCGGGAATGTTGAGACCCAGTACTTC
CASSPLVGFSGNVETQYF
>TRBJ2-2|-|TRBV9|-
TGTGCCAGCAGCGTAGATGTCGGGGAGCTGTTTTTT
CASSVDVGELFF
>TRBJ2-2|-|TRBV18|TRBD2
TGTGCCAGCTCACCTGGACTAGCGGGTACCGGGGAGCTGTTTTTT
CASSPGLAGTGELFF
>TRBJ1-4|-|TRBV4-3|-
TGCGCCAGCAGCCAACTCCACGAAACTAATGAAAAACTGTTTTTT
CASSQLHETNEKLFF
>TRBJ1-2|-|TRBV6-5|-
TGTGCCAGCAGTTACTCCGGACAGATCTATGGCTACACCTTC
CASSYSGQIYGYTF
>TRBJ1-1|-|TRBV27|-
TGTGCCAGCACATCGGACGGGGGGAACACTGAAGCTTTCTTT
CASTSDGGNTEAFF
>TRBJ2-2|-|TRBV7-9|-
TGTGCCAGCAGCTCGGAGAAGAACGGGGAGCTGTTTTTT
CASSSEKNGELFF
>TRBJ1-1|-|TRBV3-1/TRBV3-2|-
TGTGCCAGCACCGAGAGGGCAGGGGACACTGAAGCTTTCTTT
CASTERAGDTEAFF
>TRBJ1-2|-|TRBV6-1|-
TGTGCCAGCAGTGAGGACGGCCTTAGGGATGGCTACACCTTC
CASSEDGLRDGYTF
>TRBJ2-1|-|TRBV29-1|-
TGCAGCGTTGGGCGGGGGACATACAATGAGCAGTTCTTC
CSVGRGTYNEQFF
>TRBJ1-3|-|TRBV9|-
TGTGCCAGCAGCGTAGGGAGAGGGGTAGTTGGAAACACCATATATTTT
CASSVGRGVVGNTIYF
>TRBJ1-2|-|TRBV7-9|-
TGTGCCAGCAGCCTCGGGCAGGAGGATGGCTACACCTTC
CASSLGQEDGYTF
>TRBJ2-1|-|TRBV27|-
TGTGCCAGCTGCCCCAGGGAGTGCGAGCAGTTCTTC
CASCPRECEQFF
>TRBJ1-1|-|TRBV15|TRBD1
TGTGCCACCAGCACCAGGGGGCTCATGAACACTGAAGCTTTCTTT
CATSTRGLMNTEAFF
>TRBJ1-5|few|TRBV20-1|-
TGCAGTGCTAGTCCCGGGAATAGCAATCAGCCCCAGCATTTT
CSASPGNSNQPQHF
>TRBJ2-3|-|TRBV4-3|TRBD2
TGCGCCAGCAGCCAAGAGCTAGCGGGAGGACAATTACCAGATACGCAGTATTTT
CASSQELAGGQLPDTQYF
>TRBJ2-1|-|TRBV15|TRBD2
TGTGCCACCAGCCGGACTAGCGGGGGCTCGGAGCAGTTCTTC
CATSRTSGGSEQFF
>TRBJ2-4|-|TRBV5-4|-
TGTGCCAGCAGCTTGGCGGGGGGCGCCAAAAACATTCAGTACTTC
CASSLAGGAKNIQYF
>TRBJ2-2|-|TRBV19|TRBD1
TGTGCCATCTCACAGGGGGCGAACACCGGGGAGCTGTTTTTT
CAISQGANTGELFF
>TRBJ2-1|-|TRBV11-2|TRBD2
TGTGCCAGCAGCATGCGTAGCGGGAGGTTCCATGAGCAGTTCTTC
CASSMRSGRFHEQFF
>TRBJ1-1|-|TRBV7-3|-
TGTGCCAGCAGCAAAGGAGCGAAGACTGAAGCTTTCTTT
CASSKGAKTEAFF
>TRBJ1-5|-|TRBV2|-
TGTGCCAGCAGATTGCCCAATCAGCCCCAGCATTTT
CASRLPNQPQHF
>TRBJ2-5|-|TRBV2|-
TGTGCCAGCAGAGCAGAACAAGAGACCCAGTACTTC
CASRAEQETQYF
>TRBJ1-1|-|TRBV5-1|-
TGCGCCAGCAGCTATTCCGCTCGAGGGGAAACTGAAGCTTTCTTT
CASSYSARGETEAFF